This T cell receptor beta chain was profiled in a study of T cells after yellow fever vaccination. This clonotype occurred a few times. CDR3 length equals 15 residues. Trimming removed 4 bases from V and 1 base from J, with 13 bases in between. Germline values: CDR1 SGDLS, CDR2 YYNGEE. TCRdb itself ran the 5' RACE reads through MiXCR, one entry per CDR3 protein. This sample carries about 320,000 distinct CDR3 sequences, about 10% of them seen once, and the ten largest clones take about 3%. The source is a man aged 18 to 29 who received the YFV17D yellow fever vaccine. This sequence joins TRBV9 and TRBJ2-3, with a tentative D call TRBD2 (7 bases). This specimen consisted of CD4+ T cells sorted from PBMCs, obtained 45 days after the yellow fever booster vaccination. This CDR3 is CASSPGGPGTDTQYF. The CDR3 nucleotides are TGTGCCAGCAGCCCCGGGGGGCCTGGCACAGATACGCAGTATTTT.